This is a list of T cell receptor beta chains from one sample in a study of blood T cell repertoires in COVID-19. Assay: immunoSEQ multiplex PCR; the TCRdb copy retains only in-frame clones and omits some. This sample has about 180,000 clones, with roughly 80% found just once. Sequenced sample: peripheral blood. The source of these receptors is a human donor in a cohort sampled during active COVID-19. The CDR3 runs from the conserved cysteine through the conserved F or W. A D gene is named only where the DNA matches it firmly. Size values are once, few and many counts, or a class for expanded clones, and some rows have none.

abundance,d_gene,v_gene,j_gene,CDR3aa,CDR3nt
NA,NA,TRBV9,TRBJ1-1,CASSPTTPNAKNTEAFF,TGTGCCAGCAGCCCCACCACCCCGAATGCGAAGAACACTGAAGCTTTCTTT
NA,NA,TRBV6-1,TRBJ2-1,CASSDEATGPSYNEQFF,TGTGCCAGCAGTGACGAGGCTACAGGGCCTTCCTACAATGAGCAGTTCTTC
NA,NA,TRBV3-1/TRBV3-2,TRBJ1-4,CASSQLPGSVNEKLFF,TGTGCCAGCAGCCAACTTCCGGGATCCGTTAATGAAAAACTGTTTTTT
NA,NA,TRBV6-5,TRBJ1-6,CASSYSSNRPTSPLHF,TGTGCCAGCAGTTACTCGAGTAACAGGCCGACTTCACCCCTCCACTTT
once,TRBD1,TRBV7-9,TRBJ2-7,CASSLLSGTGDEQYF,TGTGCCAGCAGCCTCCTTTCCGGGACAGGGGACGAGCAGTACTTC
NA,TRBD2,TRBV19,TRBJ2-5,CASSPRLAGETQYF,TGTGCCAGTAGTCCCCGACTAGCGGGAGAGACCCAGTACTTC
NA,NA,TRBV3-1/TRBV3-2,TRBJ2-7,CASSQGGTYEQYF,TGTGCCAGCAGCCAAGGGGGCACCTACGAGCAGTACTTC
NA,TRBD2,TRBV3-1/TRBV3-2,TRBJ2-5,CASSSSGTQETQYF,TGTGCCAGCAGCTCAAGCGGGACGCAAGAGACCCAGTACTTC
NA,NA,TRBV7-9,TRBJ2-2,CASSFPSKRPGELFF,TGTGCCAGCAGCTTTCCCTCTAAACGCCCCGGGGAGCTGTTTTTT
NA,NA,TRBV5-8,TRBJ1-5,CASSKSVLNQPQHF,TGTGCCAGCAGCAAATCGGTCCTCAATCAGCCCCAGCATTTT
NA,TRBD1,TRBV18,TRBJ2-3,CASSPYGQGATDTQYF,TGTGCCAGCTCACCTTACGGACAGGGGGCGACAGATACGCAGTATTTT
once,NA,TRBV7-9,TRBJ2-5,CASSSDRSQETQYF,TGTGCCAGCAGCTCGGACAGATCTCAAGAGACCCAGTACTTC
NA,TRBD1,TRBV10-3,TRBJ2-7,CAISITGGRDYEQYF,TGTGCCATCAGCATAACAGGGGGCCGGGATTACGAGCAGTACTTC
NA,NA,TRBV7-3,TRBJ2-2,CASSLNPGSSGELFF,TGTGCCAGCAGCTTAAACCCAGGCTCTTCCGGGGAGCTGTTTTTT
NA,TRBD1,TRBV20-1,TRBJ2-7,CSASQGAPYEQYF,TGCAGTGCTAGTCAGGGGGCTCCCTACGAGCAGTACTTC
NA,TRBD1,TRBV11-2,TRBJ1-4,CASSLGQANEKLFF,TGTGCCAGCAGCCTGGGACAGGCTAATGAAAAACTGTTTTTT
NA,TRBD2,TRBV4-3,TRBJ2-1,CASSQGAGSGRTNEQFF,TGCGCCAGCAGCCAAGGCGCCGGTAGCGGGAGAACGAATGAGCAGTTCTTC
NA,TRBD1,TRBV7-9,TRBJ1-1,CASSSQGVNTEAFF,TGTGCCAGCAGCTCACAGGGGGTCAACACTGAAGCTTTCTTT
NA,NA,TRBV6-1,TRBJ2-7,CASSDLPKRYF,TGTGCCAGCAGTGACCTGCCGAAGAGGTACTTC
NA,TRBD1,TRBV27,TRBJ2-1,CASSFRDRGGGQFF,TGTGCCAGCAGTTTCCGCGACAGGGGGGGAGGGCAGTTCTTC
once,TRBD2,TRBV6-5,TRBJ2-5,CASTRTRMETQYF,TGTGCCAGCACTCGGACTAGAATGGAGACCCAGTACTTC
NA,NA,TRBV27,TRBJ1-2,CASSLSGGWKGYTF,TGTGCCAGCAGTTTATCTGGGGGCTGGAAGGGCTACACCTTC
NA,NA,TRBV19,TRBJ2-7,CASSIDTRYEQYF,TGTGCCAGTAGTATAGACACTCGCTACGAGCAGTACTTC
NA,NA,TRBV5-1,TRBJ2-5,CASSLDPGWETQYF,TGCGCCAGCAGCTTGGATCCAGGATGGGAGACCCAGTACTTC
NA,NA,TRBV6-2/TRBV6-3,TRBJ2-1,CASSSLGDWLYNEQFF,TGTGCCAGCAGCTCCCTTGGGGACTGGCTCTACAATGAGCAGTTCTTC
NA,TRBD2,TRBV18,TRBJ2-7,CASSPGTSVYEQYF,TGTGCCAGCTCACCGGGGACTAGCGTTTACGAGCAGTACTTC
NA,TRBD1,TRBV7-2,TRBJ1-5,CASSPLQGSNQPQHF,TGTGCCAGCAGCCCCCTACAGGGGAGCAATCAGCCCCAGCATTTT